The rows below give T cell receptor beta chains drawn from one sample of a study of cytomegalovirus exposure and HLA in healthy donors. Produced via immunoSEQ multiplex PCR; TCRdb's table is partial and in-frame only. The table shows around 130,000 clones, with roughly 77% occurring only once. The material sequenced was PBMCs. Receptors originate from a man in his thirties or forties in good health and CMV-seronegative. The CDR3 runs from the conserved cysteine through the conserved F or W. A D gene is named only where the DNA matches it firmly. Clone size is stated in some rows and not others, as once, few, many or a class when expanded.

CDR3 protein: CASSYGGEQYF
CDR3 DNA: TGTGCCAGCAGCTACGGGGGCGAGCAGTACTTC
J gene: TRBJ2-7
clone size: -
V gene: TRBV2
D gene: -

CDR3 protein: CASSPPRTGSGANVLTF
CDR3 DNA: TGTGCCAGCAGTCCCCCTCGGACAGGGTCTGGGGCCAACGTCCTGACTTTC
J gene: TRBJ2-6
clone size: -
V gene: TRBV28
D gene: TRBD1

CDR3 protein: CASSISPAIANQPQHF
CDR3 DNA: TGTGCCAGTAGTATTTCTCCAGCTATAGCGAATCAGCCCCAGCATTTT
J gene: TRBJ1-5
clone size: once
V gene: TRBV19
D gene: -

CDR3 protein: CASSSGTSDEQFF
CDR3 DNA: TGTGCCAGCAGTTCGGGGACTAGCGATGAGCAGTTCTTC
J gene: TRBJ2-1
clone size: -
V gene: TRBV6-4
D gene: TRBD2

CDR3 protein: CARSSDRPGNTIYF
CDR3 DNA: TGTGCCAGGTCCTCGGACAGGCCTGGAAACACCATATATTTT
J gene: TRBJ1-3
clone size: -
V gene: TRBV19
D gene: TRBD1

CDR3 protein: CASSPGQETQYF
CDR3 DNA: TGTGCCAGCAGCCCGGGGCAAGAGACCCAGTACTTC
J gene: TRBJ2-5
clone size: once
V gene: TRBV6-6
D gene: -

CDR3 protein: CASSRQGRMEQYF
CDR3 DNA: TGTGCCAGCAGTCGACAGGGGAGGATGGAGCAGTACTTC
J gene: TRBJ2-7
clone size: -
V gene: TRBV6-5
D gene: TRBD1

CDR3 protein: CASSQEGLAGDTQYF
CDR3 DNA: TGTGCCAGCAGCCAGGAGGGACTAGCGGGAGATACGCAGTATTTT
J gene: TRBJ2-3
clone size: -
V gene: TRBV4-2
D gene: TRBD2

CDR3 protein: CASSVGGGTGAEAFF
CDR3 DNA: TGTGCCAGCAGCGTAGGCGGTGGGACAGGGGCTGAAGCTTTCTTT
J gene: TRBJ1-1
clone size: once
V gene: TRBV9
D gene: TRBD1

CDR3 protein: CASSKGLAGDIQETQYF
CDR3 DNA: TGTGCCAGCAGCAAGGGACTAGCGGGGGATATCCAAGAGACCCAGTACTTC
J gene: TRBJ2-5
clone size: -
V gene: TRBV5-6
D gene: TRBD2

CDR3 protein: CSVLTQGGAYTF
CDR3 DNA: TGCAGCGTGCTTACACAGGGGGGCGCCTACACCTTC
J gene: TRBJ1-2
clone size: -
V gene: TRBV29-1
D gene: TRBD1

CDR3 protein: CASSGRTGDFTEAFF
CDR3 DNA: TGTGCCAGCAGTGGAAGGACAGGGGATTTCACTGAAGCTTTCTTT
J gene: TRBJ1-1
clone size: few
V gene: TRBV6-1
D gene: TRBD1

CDR3 protein: CASSIQSTDTQYF
CDR3 DNA: TGTGCCAGTAGTATTCAGAGCACAGATACGCAGTATTTT
J gene: TRBJ2-3
clone size: -
V gene: TRBV19
D gene: -

CDR3 protein: CAISETRTGTGNEQYF
CDR3 DNA: TGTGCCATCAGTGAGACGAGAACCGGGACAGGGAACGAGCAGTACTTC
J gene: TRBJ2-7
clone size: -
V gene: TRBV10-3
D gene: TRBD1

CDR3 protein: CASSLPAGLDNEQFF
CDR3 DNA: TGCGCCAGCAGCTTGCCGGCGGGGCTGGACAATGAGCAGTTCTTC
J gene: TRBJ2-1
clone size: -
V gene: TRBV5-1
D gene: -

CDR3 protein: CASSEGQNNQPQHF
CDR3 DNA: TGTGCCAGCAGCGAGGGACAGAACAATCAGCCCCAGCATTTT
J gene: TRBJ1-5
clone size: few
V gene: TRBV2
D gene: TRBD1

CDR3 protein: CASSQTPGLIASEQYF
CDR3 DNA: TGCGCCAGCAGCCAGACCCCCGGACTCATAGCCTCCGAGCAGTACTTC
J gene: TRBJ2-7
clone size: -
V gene: TRBV4-3
D gene: -

CDR3 protein: CASSPIDIAHTGELFF
CDR3 DNA: TGTGCCAGCAGCCCTATCGACATTGCGCACACCGGGGAGCTGTTTTTT
J gene: TRBJ2-2
clone size: -
V gene: TRBV27
D gene: -

CDR3 protein: CASSESWSSGANVLTF
CDR3 DNA: TGTGCCAGCAGTGAAAGCTGGAGCTCTGGGGCCAACGTCCTGACTTTC
J gene: TRBJ2-6
clone size: -
V gene: TRBV2
D gene: -

CDR3 protein: CASSLVASGLLYEQYF
CDR3 DNA: TGTGCCAGCAGCTTGGTGGCTAGCGGGCTCCTCTACGAGCAGTACTTC
J gene: TRBJ2-7
clone size: -
V gene: TRBV5-6
D gene: TRBD2

CDR3 protein: CASTWRGIGTEAFF
CDR3 DNA: TGTGCCAGCACCTGGAGAGGGATAGGGACTGAAGCTTTCTTT
J gene: TRBJ1-1
clone size: -
V gene: TRBV5-6
D gene: -

CDR3 protein: CASSQAHRLAGGSGDTQYF
CDR3 DNA: TGCGCCAGCAGCCAAGCCCACCGCTTAGCGGGAGGGTCAGGAGATACGCAGTATTTT
J gene: TRBJ2-3
clone size: -
V gene: TRBV4-3
D gene: TRBD2

CDR3 protein: CASSLGQGKTYEQYF
CDR3 DNA: TGTGCCAGCAGCTTAGGACAGGGTAAAACCTACGAGCAGTACTTC
J gene: TRBJ2-7
clone size: -
V gene: TRBV7-6
D gene: TRBD1

CDR3 protein: CASSSGRRSGANVLTF
CDR3 DNA: TGTGCCAGCAGCTCAGGGCGACGCTCTGGGGCCAACGTCCTGACTTTC
J gene: TRBJ2-6
clone size: -
V gene: TRBV11-2
D gene: -

CDR3 protein: CASSDPSGHGNEQFF
CDR3 DNA: TGTGCCAGCAGTGACCCCTCAGGGCACGGCAATGAGCAGTTCTTC
J gene: TRBJ2-1
clone size: many
V gene: TRBV6-4
D gene: -

CDR3 protein: CASSPQTRPGNEQFF
CDR3 DNA: TGTGCCAGCAGCCCCCAGACAAGGCCGGGGAATGAGCAGTTCTTC
J gene: TRBJ2-1
clone size: -
V gene: TRBV7-3
D gene: -

CDR3 protein: CASSVLGRAGTEAFF
CDR3 DNA: TGTGCCAGCAGCGTACTTGGTCGTGCGGGTACTGAAGCTTTCTTT
J gene: TRBJ1-1
clone size: -
V gene: TRBV9
D gene: -

CDR3 protein: CASSTGSGAMDYGYTF
CDR3 DNA: TGCGCCAGCAGCACCGGGAGCGGGGCAATGGACTATGGCTACACCTTC
J gene: TRBJ1-2
clone size: -
V gene: TRBV5-1
D gene: -

CDR3 protein: CASSLYHDGAEAFF
CDR3 DNA: TGTGCCAGCAGCTTATATCATGACGGGGCTGAAGCTTTCTTT
J gene: TRBJ1-1
clone size: -
V gene: TRBV7-6
D gene: -

CDR3 protein: CASRRTGTSYEQYF
CDR3 DNA: TGTGCCAGCAGGCGGACAGGGACCTCCTACGAGCAGTACTTC
J gene: TRBJ2-7
clone size: -
V gene: TRBV13
D gene: TRBD1

CDR3 protein: CASSPTYYEQYF
CDR3 DNA: TGTGCCAGCAGCCCCACATACTACGAGCAGTACTTC
J gene: TRBJ2-7
clone size: -
V gene: TRBV7-9
D gene: -

CDR3 protein: CASSEQGISTNTEAFF
CDR3 DNA: TGTGCCAGCAGCGAACAGGGGATATCTACTAACACTGAAGCTTTCTTT
J gene: TRBJ1-1
clone size: -
V gene: TRBV9
D gene: TRBD1

CDR3 protein: CASSVGVRREVYGYTF
CDR3 DNA: TGTGCCAGCAGCGTGGGGGTCCGGAGGGAGGTCTATGGCTACACCTTC
J gene: TRBJ1-2
clone size: -
V gene: TRBV9
D gene: -

CDR3 protein: CASSEAGGQGIYEQYF
CDR3 DNA: TGTGCCAGCAGTGAAGCGGGGGGACAGGGAATCTACGAGCAGTACTTC
J gene: TRBJ2-7
clone size: -
V gene: TRBV6-1
D gene: TRBD1

CDR3 protein: CASRQDTDTQYF
CDR3 DNA: TGTGCCAGCAGGCAGGACACAGATACGCAGTATTTT
J gene: TRBJ2-3
clone size: -
V gene: TRBV2
D gene: -

CDR3 protein: CASSNEIPGQGNYEQYF
CDR3 DNA: TGTGCCAGCAGCAACGAAATTCCGGGACAGGGGAACTACGAGCAGTACTTC
J gene: TRBJ2-7
clone size: -
V gene: TRBV21-1
D gene: -

CDR3 protein: CASSPGDSQETQYF
CDR3 DNA: TGTGCCAGCAGTCCCGGGGACAGCCAAGAGACCCAGTACTTC
J gene: TRBJ2-5
clone size: -
V gene: TRBV28
D gene: TRBD1

CDR3 protein: CASRVGHEQFF
CDR3 DNA: TGTGCCAGCAGGGTGGGGCATGAGCAGTTCTTC
J gene: TRBJ2-1
clone size: -
V gene: TRBV2
D gene: -

CDR3 protein: CASSQDGQGNQPQHF
CDR3 DNA: TGTGCCAGCAGCCAAGATGGACAGGGGAATCAGCCCCAGCATTTT
J gene: TRBJ1-5
clone size: -
V gene: TRBV4-2
D gene: TRBD1

CDR3 protein: CASSLDVAGGRTGELFF
CDR3 DNA: TGCGCCAGCAGCTTGGATGTAGCGGGGGGCCGCACCGGGGAGCTGTTTTTT
J gene: TRBJ2-2
clone size: -
V gene: TRBV5-1
D gene: TRBD2

CDR3 protein: CASSRTTRSNQPQHF
CDR3 DNA: TGTGCCAGCAGCCGCACCACAAGAAGCAATCAGCCCCAGCATTTT
J gene: TRBJ1-5
clone size: -
V gene: TRBV2
D gene: -

CDR3 protein: CASSYSSGGAFF
CDR3 DNA: TGTGCCAGCAGTTACTCGTCGGGGGGAGCTTTCTTT
J gene: TRBJ1-1
clone size: -
V gene: TRBV6-6
D gene: -

CDR3 protein: CASSFGGTTSYEQYF
CDR3 DNA: TGTGCCAGCAGCTTTGGGGGGACCACCTCCTACGAGCAGTACTTC
J gene: TRBJ2-7
clone size: -
V gene: TRBV7-2
D gene: -

CDR3 protein: CASTQGGQYTGELFF
CDR3 DNA: TGTGCCAGCACCCAGGGGGGACAATACACCGGGGAGCTGTTTTTT
J gene: TRBJ2-2
clone size: few
V gene: TRBV6-6
D gene: -

CDR3 protein: CASSPRTGGLHEKLFF
CDR3 DNA: TGCGCCAGCAGCCCCCGGACAGGGGGCTTACATGAAAAACTGTTTTTT
J gene: TRBJ1-4
clone size: -
V gene: TRBV5-1
D gene: TRBD1

CDR3 protein: CASSPNRGSNIQYF
CDR3 DNA: TGTGCCAGCTCACCTAACAGGGGCTCTAACATTCAGTACTTC
J gene: TRBJ2-4
clone size: -
V gene: TRBV18
D gene: TRBD1

CDR3 protein: CARCTRGEAETQYF
CDR3 DNA: TGTGCCCGCTGTACCAGGGGCGAAGCTGAGACCCAGTACTTC
J gene: TRBJ2-5
clone size: -
V gene: TRBV7-3
D gene: -

CDR3 protein: CASSNNRGNTEAFF
CDR3 DNA: TGTGCCAGCAGCAACAACAGGGGGAACACTGAAGCTTTCTTT
J gene: TRBJ1-1
clone size: -
V gene: TRBV5-4
D gene: TRBD1

CDR3 protein: CASSLGTLNQPQHF
CDR3 DNA: TGTGCCAGCAGTTTAGGGACACTTAATCAGCCCCAGCATTTT
J gene: TRBJ1-5
clone size: -
V gene: TRBV27
D gene: -

CDR3 protein: CASSQESRGHEKLFF
CDR3 DNA: TGCGCCAGCAGCCAAGAGTCCAGGGGGCATGAAAAACTGTTTTTT
J gene: TRBJ1-4
clone size: -
V gene: TRBV4-1
D gene: TRBD1

CDR3 protein: CASSQARDRVGELFF
CDR3 DNA: TGCGCCAGCAGCCAAGCCCGGGACAGGGTCGGGGAGCTGTTTTTT
J gene: TRBJ2-2
clone size: -
V gene: TRBV4-3
D gene: TRBD1

CDR3 protein: CSVSGLAGGDFRGEQYF
CDR3 DNA: TGCAGCGTATCGGGACTAGCGGGAGGGGATTTTCGTGGGGAGCAGTACTTC
J gene: TRBJ2-5
clone size: -
V gene: TRBV29-1
D gene: TRBD2

CDR3 protein: CASSLGRGGTEAFF
CDR3 DNA: TGTGCCAGCAGTTTAGGACGAGGGGGCACTGAAGCTTTCTTT
J gene: TRBJ1-1
clone size: -
V gene: TRBV28
D gene: -